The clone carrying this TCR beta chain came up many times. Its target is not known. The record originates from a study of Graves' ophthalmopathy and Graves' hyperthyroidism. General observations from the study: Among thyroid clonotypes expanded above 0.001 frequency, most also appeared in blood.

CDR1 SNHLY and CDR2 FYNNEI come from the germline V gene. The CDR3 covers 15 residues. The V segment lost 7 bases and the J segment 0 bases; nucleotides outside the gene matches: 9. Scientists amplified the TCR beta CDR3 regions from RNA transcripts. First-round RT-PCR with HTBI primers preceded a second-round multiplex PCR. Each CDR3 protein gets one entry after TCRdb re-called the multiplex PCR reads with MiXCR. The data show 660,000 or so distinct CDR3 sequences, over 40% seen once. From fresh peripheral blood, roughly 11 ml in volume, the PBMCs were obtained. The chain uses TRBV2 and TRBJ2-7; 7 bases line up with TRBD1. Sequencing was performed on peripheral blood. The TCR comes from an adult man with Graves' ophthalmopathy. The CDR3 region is CASTKGAAVSYEQYF. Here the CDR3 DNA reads TGTGCCAGCACGAAGGGGGCAGCCGTCTCCTACGAGCAGTACTTC. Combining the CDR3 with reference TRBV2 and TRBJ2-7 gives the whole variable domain EPEVTQTPSHQVTQMGQEVILRCVPISNHLYFYWYRQILGQKVEFLVSFYNNEISEKSEIFDDQFSVERPDGSNFTLKIRSTKLEDSAMYFCASTKGAAVSYEQYFGPGTRLTVT.